The 15 T cell receptor beta chains below come from one sample, sequenced in a study of blood T cell repertoires in COVID-19. TCRdb keeps only in-frame clones here, not all; method: immunoSEQ multiplex PCR. The sample lists 150,000 or so clones; almost 80% were seen once. Sequenced: PBMCs or T cells enriched from blood (not recorded which). These receptors all stem from a woman aged 45-59 years who had recovered from COVID-19.

V is TRBV5-4 and J is TRBJ2-2; no clear D gene. The CDR3 is 16 amino acids. Germline values: CDR1 SGHNT, CDR2 YYREEE (reference sequence). The V and J ends lost 4 bases and 0 bases respectively, with 13 bases between them. CDR3 residues: CASSLAARANTGELFF. CDR3 nucleotides: TGTGCCAGCAGCCTCGCGGCGCGCGCGAACACCGGGGAGCTGTTTTTT.

The V call is TRBV11-2, the J call TRBJ2-1; D might be TRBD1 (6 bases). Germline CDR1 SGHAT, CDR2 FQNNGV. Deletions cut 4 bases from V and 15 bases from J, with 16 bases between. CDR3 length: 12 residues. CDR3 in amino acids: CASSSLGAQGFF. CDR3 nucleotides: TGTGCCAGCAGCTCCCTCGGGGCACAGGGGTTCTTC.

This chain uses TRBV5-5 with TRBJ2-5; 10 nucleotides match TRBD1. This CDR3 region has 17 residues. The V and J ends lost 4 bases and 5 bases, in that order; junction bases with no gene match: 14. From germline, CDR1 is SGHKS and CDR2 YYEKEE (reference sequence). The CDR3 spells CASSRQMKGQGMETQYF. The CDR3, as DNA: TGTGCCAGCAGCCGACAGATGAAGGGACAGGGGATGGAGACCCAGTACTTC.

The V and J genes are TRBV19 and TRBJ2-5; 8 nucleotides match TRBD1. The CDR3 spans 16 residues. The germline gives CDR1 LNHDA, CDR2 SQIVND (reference sequence). V was clipped by 5 bases and J by 5 bases; unmatched bases: 13. This CDR3 is CASSSRQGRRRETQYF. Here the CDR3 DNA reads TGTGCCAGTAGTTCCCGACAGGGGCGTCGTCGGGAGACCCAGTACTTC.

This clone was found a few times. The V and J genes are TRBV28 and TRBJ1-4, with a possible D match to TRBD1 (5 bases). The length of the CDR3 is 15 residues. The V end lost 3 bases, the J end lost 3 bases, and 11 bases lay between the germline ends. Germline CDR1 MDHEN, CDR2 SYDVKM. Written as DNA, the CDR3 is TGTGCCAGCAGTTTGGGGGGAAGGGCTAATGAAAAACTGTTTTTT. This codes for CASSLGGRANEKLFF.

The CDR3 bases are TGTGCCAGCAGCCCTAGTTTTAGCTCCTATAATTCACCCCTCCACTTT. It specifies CASSPSFSSYNSPLHF. This sequence joins TRBV3-1 (or the pseudogene TRBV3-2) and TRBJ1-6, with no clear D. CDR1 is LGHDT, CDR2 YNNKEL, per germline (reference sequence). Trimming took 4 bases from V and 0 from J, leaving 10 bases between them. This CDR3 has 16 amino acids.

This chain links TRBV5-8 with TRBJ1-2, with TRBD1 matching over 8 bases. The germline V gene encodes CDR1 SGHTS and CDR2 YDEGEE. The CDR3 is 16 amino acids. V lost 1 base, J lost 6 bases, and 11 bases stayed unmatched. The CDR3 loop is CASSLTRTGFANGYTF. DNA for the CDR3: TGTGCCAGCAGCTTGACGCGGACAGGGTTTGCGAATGGCTACACCTTC.

The V and J genes are TRBV6-2 or TRBV6-3 and TRBJ2-3, with D unclear. Trimming removed 2 bases at V and 10 bases at J, with 10 bases between. CDR1 is MNHEY and CDR2 is SVGEGT in the germline V gene. The CDR3 loop spans 12 amino acids. The CDR3 spells CASSYPTEAQYF. The DNA for the CDR3 is TGTGCCAGCAGTTACCCTACTGAGGCGCAGTATTTT.

The rearrangement links TRBV7-3 to TRBJ2-2; the D gene is possibly TRBD1 (5 bases). This CDR3 comprises 16 residues. Trimming removed 5 bases at V and 5 bases at J, with 18 bases between. CDR1 is SGHTA, CDR2 FQGTGA, per germline. CDR3 in DNA: TGTGCCAGCAGCGCCCACGGAGCAAGGGGTACCGGGGAGCTGTTTTTT. It codes for CASSAHGARGTGELFF.

This rearrangement joins TRBV6-4 to TRBJ2-2, with 8 positions matching TRBD2. The germline V gene encodes CDR1 MRHNA and CDR2 SNTAGT. The CDR3 loop spans 13 amino acids. J gave up 4 bases and V 5 bases, and 0 bases lay outside the gene matches. In nucleotides, the CDR3 is TGTGCCAGCAGTAGCGGGAGCACCGGGGAGCTGTTTTTT. Translating it yields CASSSGSTGELFF.

V gene TRBV5-4 combines with J gene TRBJ2-1, with D possibly being TRBD1 (6 bases). The CDR3 is 16 amino acids. Germline V gene data show CDR1 as SGHNT and CDR2 as YYREEE (reference sequence). Trimming pared 4 bases from V and 9 bases from J, leaving 23 bases between. The CDR3 loop is CASSPPLGQGKSEQFF. CDR3 coding DNA: TGTGCCAGCAGCCCCCCGCTGGGGCAGGGGAAGAGTGAGCAGTTCTTC.

The chain recombines TRBV18 with TRBJ1-1, with a possible D match to TRBD1 (6 bases). The CDR3 sequence is 15 residues long. Per the germline V gene, CDR1 is KGHSH and CDR2 is LQKENI. Trimming stripped 4 bases from V and 0 bases from J, with 12 bases between. The CDR3 sequence: CASSLQTGLNTEAFF. As DNA, the CDR3 is TGTGCCAGCTCACTACAGACAGGTTTGAACACTGAAGCTTTCTTT.

The rearrangement links TRBV5-6 to TRBJ1-5; D is unclear. Germline V lookup: CDR1 SGHDT, CDR2 YYEEEE. Trimming pared 3 bases from V and 1 base from J, leaving 14 bases between. The CDR3 runs 16 residues. CDR3 in amino acids: CASSSTTSWSNQPQHF. Written as DNA, the CDR3 is TGTGCCAGCAGCTCAACGACAAGCTGGAGCAATCAGCCCCAGCATTTT. The complete variable domain, with remaining parts taken from reference TRBV5-6 and TRBJ1-5, reads DAGVTQSPTHLIKTRGQQVTLRCSPKSGHDTVSWYQQALGQGPQFIFQYYEEEERQRGNFPDRFSGHQFPNYSSELNVNALLLGDSALYLCASSSTTSWSNQPQHFGDGTRLSIL.

The chain has TRBV29-1 and TRBJ2-1; 8 bases match TRBD1. CDR3 size: 14 residues. The trim removed 2 bases at V and 5 bases at J, leaving 5 bases unmatched. Germline CDR1 and CDR2: SQVTM and ANQGSEA. CDR3 sequence reads: CSVERPRGHNEQFF. CDR3 bases: TGCAGCGTTGAAAGACCCAGGGGGCACAATGAGCAGTTCTTC.

This clone was observed a few times. The chain joins TRBV5-1 to TRBJ1-4; TRBD1 aligns across 7 bases. V lost 4 bases to trimming and J lost 8 bases; unmatched junction nucleotides: 14. Germline V gene sequence: CDR1 SGHRS, CDR2 YFSETQ. This CDR3 has 16 residues. CDR3 coding DNA: TGCGCCAGCAGCCCCTGGGGGCAGGGGGGCGAGGAAAAACTGTTTTTT. Amino acid sequence: CASSPWGQGGEEKLFF.